The 14 T cell receptor beta chains below all came from one sample that was sequenced in a study of CD8 T cells in ankylosing spondylitis. TCRdb processed the 5' RACE reads anew with MiXCR; each CDR3 protein has one entry. The table includes fewer than 750,000 distinct CDR3 sequences, roughly 19% detected once. What these receptors recognize is not known. Whole-study findings and limits: A TCR beta motif of several highly homologous variants appeared characteristic of ankylosing spondylitis blood.

The sample comprised blood, either unsorted or a sorted T cell fraction (not recorded which). Every receptor here comes from a male donor with ankylosing spondylitis.

The CDR3 coding sequence is TGTGCCAGCAGTTACGGCCCGGGGGGAGGCCAAGAGACCCAGTACTTC. It specifies CASSYGPGGGQETQYF. The genes are TRBV6-5 and TRBJ2-5; 7 positions agree with TRBD2. Germline V gives CDR1 MNHEY, CDR2 SVGAGI. The CDR3 contains 16 residues. The V and J ends lost 2 bases and 1 base, in that order; junction bases with no gene match: 7.

J is TRBJ2-1 and V is TRBV15, with 8 bases identical to TRBD1. V shed 3 bases, J shed 3 bases, and the junction held 1 base outside the gene matches. CDR3 length equals 14 residues. The germline CDR1 and CDR2 sequences are LNHNV and YYDKDF (reference sequence). CDR3 nucleotides: TGTGCCACCAGCAGGGACAGGGACTACAATGAGCAGTTCTTC. This gives the protein CATSRDRDYNEQFF.

This clonotype was seen a handful of times. The chain joins TRBV5-1 to TRBJ2-7; 7 nucleotides line up with TRBD2. The CDR3 runs to 16 residues. V was pared by 1 base and J by 2 bases, with 9 bases of the junction left unmatched. The germline gives CDR1 SGHRS, CDR2 YFSETQ. The CDR3 spells CASSLMTGTIAYEQYF. The CDR3 nucleotides are TGCGCCAGCAGCTTGATGACCGGGACTATCGCCTACGAGCAGTACTTC.

This chain uses TRBV29-1 with TRBJ1-1, with a tentative D call TRBD1 (5 bases). V lost 4 bases to trimming and J lost 4 bases, with 13 bases between them. Germline values: CDR1 SQVTM, CDR2 ANQGSEA. This CDR3 comprises 13 residues. CDR3 sequence: CSVGEGTGTEAFF. The CDR3 DNA reads TGCAGCGTTGGGGAGGGGACGGGCACTGAAGCTTTCTTT.

This clonotype was detected many times. V usage is TRBV3-1 and J usage is TRBJ1-6; D not resolved. V dropped 4 bases and J dropped 7 bases, with 11 bases sitting between them. CDR1 and CDR2 (germline): LGHDT, YNNKEL (reference sequence). The CDR3 has 14 amino acids. The CDR3 nucleotides read TGTGCCAGCAGCCCCCCAGCGTTAAATTCACCCCTCCACTTT. Translating gives CASSPPALNSPLHF.

V and J are TRBV12-3 or TRBV12-4 and TRBJ2-1; 9 nucleotides line up with TRBD1. This CDR3 has 14 amino acids. V shed 1 base, J shed 14 bases, and the junction held 9 bases outside the gene matches. DNA for the CDR3: TGTGCCAGCAGTTTAGGATCGGGACAGGGCGGCAAGTTCTTC. Translated, it gives CASSLGSGQGGKFF.

V is TRBV5-5 and J is TRBJ2-1; 7 nucleotides agree with TRBD1. The V and J ends lost 4 bases and 8 bases, in that order; junction bases with no gene match: 12. This CDR3 is 15 amino acids long. Per the germline V gene, CDR1 is SGHKS and CDR2 is YYEKEE (reference sequence). The CDR3 loop reads CASSRGQLANDEQFF. The CDR3 nucleotides are TGTGCCAGCAGCAGGGGACAGTTAGCGAACGATGAGCAGTTCTTC. Supplemented by reference TRBV5-5 and TRBJ2-1, the full variable domain reads DAGVTQSPTHLIKTRGQQVTLRCSPISGHKSVSWYQQVLGQGPQFIFQYYEKEERGRGNFPDRFSARQFPNYSSELNVNALLLGDSALYLCASSRGQLANDEQFFGPGTRLTVL.

This clonotype was seen only a few times. The chain carries TRBV20-1 and TRBJ2-2; D not resolved. This CDR3 is built from 14 residues. Germline lookup yields CDR1 DFQATT and CDR2 SNEGSKA (reference sequence). Trimming took off 1 base at V and 1 base at J, with 7 bases between the two ends. CDR3: CSARAGLNTGELFF. The DNA of the CDR3 is TGCAGTGCTAGAGCTGGGTTGAACACCGGGGAGCTGTTTTTT.

The rearrangement joins TRBV11-2 to TRBJ2-1, with a possible D match to TRBD2 (6 bases). CDR1 is SGHAT, CDR2 FQNNGV, per germline. This CDR3 comprises 16 residues. Deletions cut 3 bases from V and 7 bases from J, with 19 bases between. DNA for the CDR3: TGTGCCAGCAGCTTTTGGGGGACTGGGGAGCGAAATGAGCAGTTCTTC. Its protein is CASSFWGTGERNEQFF.

This clonotype was recorded only once. The gene calls are TRBV18 and TRBJ2-7; D may be TRBD2 (5 bases). V lost 2 bases and J 0 bases, leaving 14 bases between the germline ends. This CDR3 spans 16 amino acids. Germline V gene data show CDR1 as KGHSH and CDR2 as LQKENI. CDR3 amino acids: CASSPGGRKSSYEQYF. In DNA, the CDR3 is TGTGCCAGCTCACCAGGCGGGCGTAAAAGCTCCTACGAGCAGTACTTC.

The table lists this clonotype with a few counts. This sequence joins TRBV12-3 or TRBV12-4 and TRBJ1-2; TRBD1 aligns across 7 bases. CDR3 length: 13 amino acids. The ends lost 0 bases at V and 9 bases at J; junction bases unmatched: 4. CDR3 loop: CASSLAGGFSYTF. CDR3 bases: TGTGCCAGCAGTTTAGCAGGGGGCTTTAGCTACACCTTC.

This chain connects TRBV3-1 to TRBJ2-1, with D uncertain. This CDR3 comprises 14 residues. The germline V and J ends were trimmed by 1 base and 10 bases, with 14 bases remaining between them. Germline CDR1 LGHDT, CDR2 YNNKEL (reference sequence). This CDR3 reads CASSQVRKGVEQFF. CDR3 nucleotides: TGTGCCAGCAGCCAAGTTAGAAAGGGTGTGGAGCAGTTCTTC.

The CDR3 DNA reads as TGTGCCAGCAGCGTAGGGTGGACTAGCGGGGCCGAGAGCGGAGAGACCCAGTACTTC. This sequence encodes CASSVGWTSGAESGETQYF. The chain links TRBV9 to TRBJ2-5; 12 bases map to TRBD2. The ends lost 0 bases at V and 4 bases at J; junction bases unmatched: 13. The CDR3 runs 19 residues. CDR1 and CDR2 from the germline V gene are SGDLS and YYNGEE.

This clonotype has a handful of counts. This chain links TRBV12-3 or TRBV12-4 with TRBJ1-6, with 7 bases lining up with TRBD1. V was pared by 6 bases and J by 5 bases, with 10 bases of the junction left unmatched. This CDR3 comprises 16 residues. As DNA, the CDR3 is TGTGCCAGCAGACGTATTCTAGGGGGCGATAATTCACCCCTCCACTTT. Translating it yields CASRRILGGDNSPLHF.